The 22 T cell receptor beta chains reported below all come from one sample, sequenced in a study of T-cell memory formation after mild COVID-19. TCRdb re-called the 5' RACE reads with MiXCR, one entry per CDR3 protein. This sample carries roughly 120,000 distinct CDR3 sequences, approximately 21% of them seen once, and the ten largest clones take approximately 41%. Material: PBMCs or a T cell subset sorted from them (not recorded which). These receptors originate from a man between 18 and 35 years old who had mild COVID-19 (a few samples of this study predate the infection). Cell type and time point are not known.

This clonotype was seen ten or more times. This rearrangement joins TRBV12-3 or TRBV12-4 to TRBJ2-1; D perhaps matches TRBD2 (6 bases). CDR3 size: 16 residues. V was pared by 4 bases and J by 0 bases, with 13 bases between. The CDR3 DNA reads TGTGCCAGCAGTTCTCCGGGGGTGAGCTCCTACAATGAGCAGTTCTTC. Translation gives CASSSPGVSSYNEQFF.

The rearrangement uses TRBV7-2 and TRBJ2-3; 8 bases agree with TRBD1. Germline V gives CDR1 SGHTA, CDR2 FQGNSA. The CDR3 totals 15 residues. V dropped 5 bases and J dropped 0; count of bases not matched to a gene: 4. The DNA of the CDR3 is TGTGCCAGCAGCCACAGGGGGAGTAGCACAGATACGCAGTATTTT. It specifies CASSHRGSSTDTQYF. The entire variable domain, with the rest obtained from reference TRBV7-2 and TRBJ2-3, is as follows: GAGVSQSPSNKVTEKGKDVELRCDPISGHTALYWYRQSLGQGLEFLIYFQGNSAPDKSGLPSDRFSAERTGGSVSTLTIQRTQQEDSAVYLCASSHRGSSTDTQYFGPGTRLTVL.

The CDR3 DNA reads as TGTGCCAGCAGTAAGGACGGCCGCCAAGAGACCCAGTACTTC. Amino acid sequence: CASSKDGRQETQYF. V is TRBV12-3 or TRBV12-4 and J is TRBJ2-5; no clear D gene. The V and J ends lost 5 bases and 1 base respectively, with 11 bases between them. This CDR3 contains 14 residues.

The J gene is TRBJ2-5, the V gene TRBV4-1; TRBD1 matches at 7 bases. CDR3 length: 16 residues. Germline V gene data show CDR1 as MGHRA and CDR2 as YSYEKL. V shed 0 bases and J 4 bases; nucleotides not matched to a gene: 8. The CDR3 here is CASSQDQQGNGETQYF. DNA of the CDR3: TGCGCCAGCAGCCAAGATCAACAGGGGAACGGAGAGACCCAGTACTTC.

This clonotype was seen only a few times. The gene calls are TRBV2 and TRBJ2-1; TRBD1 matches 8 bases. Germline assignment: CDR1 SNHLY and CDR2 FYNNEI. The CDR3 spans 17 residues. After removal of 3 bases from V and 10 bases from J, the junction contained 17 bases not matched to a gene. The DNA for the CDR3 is TGTGCCAGCAGTGATATCAGGACAGGGCAATCATCAGTGGAGCAGTTCTTC. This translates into CASSDIRTGQSSVEQFF.

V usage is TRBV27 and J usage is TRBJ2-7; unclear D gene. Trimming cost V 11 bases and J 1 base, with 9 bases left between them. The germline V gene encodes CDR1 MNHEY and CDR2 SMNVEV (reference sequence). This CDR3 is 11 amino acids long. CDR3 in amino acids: CAAGGSYEQYF. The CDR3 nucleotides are TGTGCCGCTGGTGGTTCCTACGAGCAGTACTTC.

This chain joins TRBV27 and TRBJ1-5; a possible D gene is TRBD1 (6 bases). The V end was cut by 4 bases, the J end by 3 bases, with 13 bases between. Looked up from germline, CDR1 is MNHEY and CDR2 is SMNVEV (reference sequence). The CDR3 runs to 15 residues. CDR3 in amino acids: CASSSLGQINQPQHF. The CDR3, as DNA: TGTGCCAGCAGTTCACTTGGACAGATCAATCAGCCCCAGCATTTT.

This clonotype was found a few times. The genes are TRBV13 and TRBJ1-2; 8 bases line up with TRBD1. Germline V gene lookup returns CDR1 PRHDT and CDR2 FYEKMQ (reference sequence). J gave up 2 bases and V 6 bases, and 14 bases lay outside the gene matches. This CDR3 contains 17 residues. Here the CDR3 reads CASSSAAVTGVNYGYTF. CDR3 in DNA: TGTGCCAGCAGTTCGGCCGCTGTGACAGGGGTAAACTATGGCTACACCTTC.

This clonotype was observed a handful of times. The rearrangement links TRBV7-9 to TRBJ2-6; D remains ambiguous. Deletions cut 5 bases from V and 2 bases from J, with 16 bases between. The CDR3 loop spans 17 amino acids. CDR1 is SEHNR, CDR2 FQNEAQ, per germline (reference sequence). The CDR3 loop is CASSLQGHLAGANVLTF. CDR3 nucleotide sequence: TGTGCCAGCAGCCTACAAGGTCACCTGGCTGGGGCCAACGTCCTGACTTTC. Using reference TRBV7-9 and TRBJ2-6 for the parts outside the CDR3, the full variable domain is DTGVSQNPRHKITKRGQNVTFRCDPISEHNRLYWYRQTLGQGPEFLTYFQNEAQLEKSRLLSDRFSAERPKGSFSTLEIQRTEQGDSAMYLCASSLQGHLAGANVLTFGAGSRLTVL.

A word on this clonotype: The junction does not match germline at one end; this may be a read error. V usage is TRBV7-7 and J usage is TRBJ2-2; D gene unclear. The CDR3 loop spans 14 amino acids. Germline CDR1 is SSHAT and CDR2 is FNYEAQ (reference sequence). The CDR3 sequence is CASSPSRNTGELFF. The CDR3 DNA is TGTGCTAGCAGCCCTTCGAGGAACACCGGGGAGCTGTTTTTT.

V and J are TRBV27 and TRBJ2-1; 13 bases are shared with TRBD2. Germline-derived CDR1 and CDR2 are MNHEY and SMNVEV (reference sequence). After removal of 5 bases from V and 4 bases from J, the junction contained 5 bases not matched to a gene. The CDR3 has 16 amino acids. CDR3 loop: CASSLTGLAGYNEQFF. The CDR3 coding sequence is TGTGCCAGCAGTCTAACGGGACTAGCGGGGTACAATGAGCAGTTCTTC.

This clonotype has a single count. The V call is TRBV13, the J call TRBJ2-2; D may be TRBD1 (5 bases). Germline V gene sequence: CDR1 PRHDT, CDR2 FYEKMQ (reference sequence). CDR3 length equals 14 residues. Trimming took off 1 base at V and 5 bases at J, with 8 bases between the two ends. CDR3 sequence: CASSLEGVTGELFF. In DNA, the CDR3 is TGTGCCAGCAGCTTAGAAGGGGTGACCGGGGAGCTGTTTTTT.

The CDR3 DNA follows: TGTGCCAGCAGCCCGCGGACTAGCGCCTACAATGAGCAGTTCTTC. Amino acid sequence: CASSPRTSAYNEQFF. The rearrangement links TRBV13 to TRBJ2-1; the match to TRBD2 covers 9 bases. The CDR3 length is 15 residues. CDR1 is PRHDT and CDR2 is FYEKMQ in the germline V gene (reference sequence). The V segment lost 5 bases and the J segment 2 bases; nucleotides outside the gene matches: 4.

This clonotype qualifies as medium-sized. The CDR3 bases are TGCAGTGCTTGGACAGGGAACACTGAAGCTTTCTTT. It yields the protein CSAWTGNTEAFF. The V call is TRBV20-1, the J call TRBJ1-1, with 7 nucleotides matching TRBD1. J gave up 1 base and V 5 bases, and 1 base lay outside the gene matches. This CDR3 spans 12 amino acids. Germline V CDR1 and CDR2: DFQATT, SNEGSKA (reference sequence).

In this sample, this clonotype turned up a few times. CDR3 sequence reads: CASSLRQNTIYF. The CDR3 DNA reads as TGTGCCAGCAGCTTGAGACAAAACACCATATATTTT. This rearrangement joins TRBV5-6 to TRBJ1-3; D not resolved. The germline V and J ends were trimmed by 1 base and 6 bases, with 5 bases remaining between them. Germline lookup yields CDR1 SGHDT and CDR2 YYEEEE. The CDR3 is made up of 12 amino acids.

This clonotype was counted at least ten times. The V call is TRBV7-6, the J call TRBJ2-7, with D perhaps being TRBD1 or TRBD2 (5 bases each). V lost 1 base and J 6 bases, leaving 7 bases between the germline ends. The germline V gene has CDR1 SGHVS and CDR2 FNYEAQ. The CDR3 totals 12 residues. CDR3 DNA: TGTGCCAGCAGCTTAGGAGGGGCCGAGCAGTACTTC. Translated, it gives CASSLGGAEQYF.

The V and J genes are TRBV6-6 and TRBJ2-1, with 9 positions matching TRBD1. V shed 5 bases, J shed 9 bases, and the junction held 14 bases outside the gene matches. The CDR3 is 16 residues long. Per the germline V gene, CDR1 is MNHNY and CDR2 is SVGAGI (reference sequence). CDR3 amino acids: CASSDLNRDREGEQFF. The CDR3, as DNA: TGTGCCAGCAGTGACCTGAACCGGGACAGGGAAGGTGAGCAGTTCTTC.

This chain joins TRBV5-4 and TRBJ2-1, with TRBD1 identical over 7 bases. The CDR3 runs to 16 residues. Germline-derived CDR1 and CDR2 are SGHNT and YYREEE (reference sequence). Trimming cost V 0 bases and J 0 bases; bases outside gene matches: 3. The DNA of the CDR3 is TGTGCCAGCAGCTTGGACCCAGGGGGCTCCTACAATGAGCAGTTCTTC. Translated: CASSLDPGGSYNEQFF.

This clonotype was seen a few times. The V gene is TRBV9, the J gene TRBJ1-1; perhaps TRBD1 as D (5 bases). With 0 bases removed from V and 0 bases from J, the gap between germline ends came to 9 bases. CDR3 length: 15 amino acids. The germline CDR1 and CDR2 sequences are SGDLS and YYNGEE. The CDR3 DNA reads TGTGCCAGCAGCGTAGCTGACAGTATGAACACTGAAGCTTTCTTT. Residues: CASSVADSMNTEAFF.

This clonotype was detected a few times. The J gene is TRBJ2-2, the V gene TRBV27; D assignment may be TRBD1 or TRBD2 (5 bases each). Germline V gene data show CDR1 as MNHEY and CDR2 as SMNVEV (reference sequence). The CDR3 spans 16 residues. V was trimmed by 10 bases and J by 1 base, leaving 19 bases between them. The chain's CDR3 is CATSNTGTVNTGELFF. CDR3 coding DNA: TGTGCCACCTCCAATACCGGGACGGTGAACACCGGGGAGCTGTTTTTT.

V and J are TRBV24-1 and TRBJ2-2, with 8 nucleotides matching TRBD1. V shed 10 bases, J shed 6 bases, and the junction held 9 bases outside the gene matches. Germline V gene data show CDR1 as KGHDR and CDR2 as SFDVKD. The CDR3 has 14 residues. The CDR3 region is CATSDRGTAGELFF. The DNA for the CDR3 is TGTGCCACTTCCGACAGGGGTACGGCCGGGGAGCTGTTTTTT.

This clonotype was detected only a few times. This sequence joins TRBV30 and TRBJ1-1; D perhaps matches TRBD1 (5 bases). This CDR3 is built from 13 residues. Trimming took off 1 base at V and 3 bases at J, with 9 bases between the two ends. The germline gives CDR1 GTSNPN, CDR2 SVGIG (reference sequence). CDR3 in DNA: TGTGCCTGGAGTGCCCCGGGGGACACTGAAGCTTTCTTT. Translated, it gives CAWSAPGDTEAFF.